The 18 T cell receptor beta chains presented below share a single source sample, sequenced in a study of blood T cell repertoires in COVID-19. Using immunoSEQ multiplex PCR, the repertoire was profiled, and TCRdb retains in-frame clones only, with some absent. There are 180,000 or so clones in the sample; approximately 90% occur only once, and roughly 1.4% lies in the top ten. Sequenced sample: peripheral blood. Receptor source: a woman aged 45-59 years with acute or convalescent COVID-19.

The J gene is TRBJ2-7, the V gene TRBV9; 9 bases are a match to TRBD1. The CDR3 length is 14 residues. The ends lost 3 bases at V and 6 bases at J; junction bases unmatched: 7. The germline V gene has CDR1 SGDLS and CDR2 YYNGEE. For the CDR3, the DNA is TGTGCCAGCAGCGCGGGGACAGGGCCCAGCGAGCAGTACTTC. Amino acid sequence: CASSAGTGPSEQYF. Drawing the rest from reference TRBV9 and TRBJ2-7, the complete variable domain is DSGVTQTPKHLITATGQRVTLRCSPRSGDLSVYWYQQSLDQGLQFLIQYYNGEERAKGNILERFSAQQFPDLHSELNLSSLELGDSALYFCASSAGTGPSEQYFGPGTRLTVT.

This clone appeared once. The chain employs TRBV9 and TRBJ1-5; 11 bases align to TRBD1. Germline V CDR1 and CDR2: SGDLS, YYNGEE. The V gene end was trimmed by 3 bases and the J gene end by 6 bases; junction bases not matched to a gene: 2. This CDR3 spans 14 amino acids. The CDR3 sequence is CASSAGQGGQPQHF. The CDR3 coding sequence is TGTGCCAGCAGCGCGGGACAGGGGGGTCAGCCCCAGCATTTT.

This rearrangement joins TRBV6-2 or TRBV6-3 to TRBJ2-7; perhaps TRBD2 as D (5 bases). This CDR3 comprises 13 residues. Trimming left V 4 bases short and J 8 bases short, with 15 bases between. Germline CDR1 MNHEY, CDR2 SVGEGT. The CDR3 DNA reads TGTGCCAGCAGTTTCCTCCAGGAGGAGAAGCAGTACTTC. Translation: CASSFLQEEKQYF.

The chain links TRBV4-1 to TRBJ2-3; no reliable D call. The germline V gene has CDR1 MGHRA and CDR2 YSYEKL. This CDR3 is 12 amino acids long. V lost 3 bases and J 3 bases, leaving 4 bases between the germline ends. The DNA for the CDR3 is TGCGCCAGCAGCCAGACTACAGATACGCAGTATTTT. It encodes CASSQTTDTQYF.

V gene TRBV19 combines with J gene TRBJ2-3, with 9 bases matching TRBD1. The V and J ends lost 4 bases and 5 bases, in that order; junction bases with no gene match: 4. Germline V gene data show CDR1 as LNHDA and CDR2 as SQIVND (reference sequence). The CDR3 consists of 14 residues. The CDR3 loop reads CASSKQGAVDTQYF. The CDR3 nucleotides read TGTGCCAGTAGTAAACAGGGGGCGGTAGATACGCAGTATTTT.

The chain uses TRBV2 and TRBJ2-5; D is undetermined. Germline V lookup: CDR1 SNHLY, CDR2 FYNNEI. Trimming took 4 bases from V and 4 from J, leaving 4 bases between them. This CDR3 contains 11 residues. CDR3 residues: CASSVGETQYF. As DNA, the CDR3 is TGTGCCAGCAGTGTCGGAGAGACCCAGTACTTC.

This clone was observed once. The chain links TRBV5-1 to TRBJ2-2; TRBD2 is a possible D gene (6 bases). The CDR3 is 16 amino acids. V gave up 0 bases and J gave up 2 bases, with 11 bases separating them. Germline CDR1 and CDR2: SGHRS and YFSETQ. CDR3 sequence (DNA): TGCGCCAGCAGCTTGGTTGGGGGGATTAACACCGGGGAGCTGTTTTTT. Translated: CASSLVGGINTGELFF.

V and J are TRBV10-3 and TRBJ2-5, with D perhaps TRBD2 (6 bases). V lost 6 bases to trimming and J lost 2 bases, with 13 bases between them. This CDR3 is 14 amino acids long. CDR1 ENHRY and CDR2 SYGVKD come from the germline V gene. CDR3 amino acids: CAISMTGGQETQYF. The CDR3 DNA is TGTGCCATCAGCATGACTGGGGGGCAAGAGACCCAGTACTTC.

The chain employs TRBV6-6 and TRBJ1-3; TRBD1 might be the D (5 bases). Trimming shortened V by 6 bases and J by 0 bases, and 9 bases separated the two germline ends. Germline CDR1 MNHNY, CDR2 SVGAGI (reference sequence). This CDR3 comprises 14 residues. CDR3 DNA sequence: TGTGCCAGCAGGCTGACAGCCTCTGGAAACACCATATATTTT. Its translation: CASRLTASGNTIYF.

The chain joins TRBV2 to TRBJ1-1; TRBD1 aligns across 8 bases. CDR1 is SNHLY and CDR2 is FYNNEI in the germline V gene. The CDR3 loop spans 14 amino acids. The V and J ends lost 8 bases and 6 bases, in that order; junction bases with no gene match: 11. The CDR3 loop reads CASLEEQGVSEAFF. The DNA for the CDR3 is TGTGCCAGCTTGGAGGAACAGGGGGTCTCTGAAGCTTTCTTT. Full variable domain (remainder filled in from reference TRBV2 and TRBJ1-1): EPEVTQTPSHQVTQMGQEVILRCVPISNHLYFYWYRQILGQKVEFLVSFYNNEISEKSEIFDDQFSVERPDGSNFTLKIRSTKLEDSAMYFCASLEEQGVSEAFFGQGTRLTVV.

This clone was counted only a few times. The genes are TRBV19 and TRBJ1-2, with 7 bases aligning to TRBD1. Germline loops: CDR1 LNHDA, CDR2 SQIVND (reference sequence). CDR3 size: 13 residues. The V and J ends lost 7 bases and 8 bases, in that order; junction bases with no gene match: 10. CDR3 sequence (DNA): TGTGCCAGTAACCGATTTGGGACAGAAGGCTACACCTTC. Its translation is CASNRFGTEGYTF.

CDR3 in amino acids: CASSYSSGSTNYGYTF. CDR3 nucleotides: TGTGCCAGCAGTTACTCGAGTGGGAGTACTAACTATGGCTACACCTTC. This sequence joins TRBV6-2 or TRBV6-3 and TRBJ1-2, with D uncertain. V lost 0 bases and J 0 bases, leaving 11 bases between the germline ends. Germline V gene lookup returns CDR1 MNHEY and CDR2 SVGEGT. The CDR3 sequence is 16 residues long.

The chain carries TRBV28 and TRBJ2-7; D is unclear. Per the germline V gene, CDR1 is MDHEN and CDR2 is SYDVKM. Trimming took off 3 bases at V and 7 bases at J, with 7 bases between the two ends. The CDR3 loop spans 11 amino acids. For the CDR3, the DNA is TGTGCCAGCAGTTTCTGGGCAGAGCAGTACTTC. This gives the protein CASSFWAEQYF.

The genes are TRBV9 and TRBJ2-1; 8 bases are a match to TRBD2. The CDR3 length is 15 residues. Losses at the gene ends were 3 bases for V and 12 bases for J; bases not matched to a gene: 14. Looked up from germline, CDR1 is SGDLS and CDR2 is YYNGEE. The CDR3 bases are TGTGCCAGCAGCGAAACCGGGACTAGTAAGTCTAGGCAGTTCTTC. It is translated as CASSETGTSKSRQFF.

CDR3 sequence (DNA): TGTGCCAGCAGCTTGGCCCCAATAGGGGGTACCTACGAGCAGTACTTC. Encoded protein: CASSLAPIGGTYEQYF. The V gene is TRBV5-4, the J gene TRBJ2-7, with D maybe TRBD1 (6 bases). Germline V CDR1 and CDR2: SGHNT, YYREEE (reference sequence). The ends were cut back, 0 bases at V and 2 bases at J, with 15 bases in the middle. The CDR3 loop spans 16 amino acids.

The chain is built from TRBV11-2 and TRBJ1-4; tentative D call: TRBD1 (6 bases). The CDR3 is 14 residues long. Germline V gene data show CDR1 as SGHAT and CDR2 as FQNNGV. The V end lost 5 bases, the J end lost 4 bases, and 11 bases lay between the germline ends. The CDR3 protein is CASSPGQFNEKLFF. The DNA of the CDR3 is TGTGCCAGCAGCCCCGGACAGTTTAATGAAAAACTGTTTTTT.

This sequence joins TRBV2 and TRBJ2-1; 11 bases line up with TRBD2. J lost 5 bases, V lost 6 bases, and 6 bases had no gene match. This CDR3 region has 15 residues. Germline V lookup: CDR1 SNHLY, CDR2 FYNNEI. The CDR3 DNA reads as TGTGCCAGCAGAGTACTAGCGGGGGACCACAATGAGCAGTTCTTC. This codes for CASRVLAGDHNEQFF.

V and J are TRBV7-2 and TRBJ2-6; unclear D gene. V gave up 5 bases and J gave up 1 base, with 6 bases separating them. The CDR3 has 14 residues. Germline V gives CDR1 SGHTA, CDR2 FQGNSA. CDR3 sequence reads: CASSPQSGANVLTF. The CDR3 nucleotides read TGTGCCAGCAGCCCGCAGTCTGGGGCCAACGTCCTGACTTTC. The entire variable domain, with the rest obtained from reference TRBV7-2 and TRBJ2-6, is as follows: GAGVSQSPSNKVTEKGKDVELRCDPISGHTALYWYRQSLGQGLEFLIYFQGNSAPDKSGLPSDRFSAERTGGSVSTLTIQRTQQEDSAVYLCASSPQSGANVLTFGAGSRLTVL.